These 23 T cell receptor beta chains share one sample of origin, sequenced in a study of shared clonotypes between healthy human individuals. The protocol was immunoSEQ multiplex PCR, while the TCRdb copy is restricted to in-frame clones and leaves out a portion. Of millions of clones listed, approximately 90% are singletons. Sequences were obtained from naive CD4+ T cells sorted from blood. Subset indicated: CD45RA+ positively selected. These receptors came from a man between 18 and 35 years old in good health.

This clone has only one observation. The rearrangement links TRBV6-1 to TRBJ2-7, with unresolved D. The V end lost 7 bases, the J end lost 3 bases, and 13 bases lay between the germline ends. Germline V CDR1 and CDR2: MNHNS, SASEGT. CDR3 size: 13 residues. CDR3 in amino acids: CASIPGTGYEQYF. DNA for the CDR3: TGTGCCAGCATTCCAGGAACCGGCTACGAGCAGTACTTC.

V usage is TRBV14 and J usage is TRBJ2-3, with TRBD2 matching over 8 bases. Trimming took 2 bases from V and 2 from J; bases not matched to a gene: 15. The CDR3 loop spans 19 amino acids. CDR1 is SGHDN and CDR2 is FVKESK in the germline V gene. CDR3 nucleotides: TGTGCCAGCAGCCAAAGGGTGAGCGGGGGCCGAATTTTCACAGATACGCAGTATTTT. Translation gives CASSQRVSGGRIFTDTQYF.

The rearrangement joins TRBV7-8 to TRBJ2-1; 11 nucleotides agree with TRBD2. The CDR3 sequence is 14 residues long. Germline values: CDR1 SGHVS, CDR2 FQNEAQ. The V segment lost 5 bases and the J segment 10 bases; nucleotides outside the gene matches: 7. CDR3 region: CASSAGLAEAEQFF. The CDR3 nucleotides are TGTGCCAGCAGCGCGGGACTAGCGGAAGCCGAGCAGTTCTTC.

The chain has TRBV11-2 and TRBJ2-7, with TRBD2 matching over 9 bases. Trimming at V came to 4 bases and at J to 6 bases, leaving 10 bases not matched to a gene. Germline CDR1 SGHAT, CDR2 FQNNGV. The CDR3 runs to 15 residues. The CDR3 reads CASSSSGGYLGEQYF. CDR3 DNA: TGTGCCAGCAGCTCAAGCGGGGGGTACCTCGGCGAGCAGTACTTC.

This clone was recorded once. The V call is TRBV5-6, the J call TRBJ1-5, with 9 nucleotides matching TRBD1. The CDR3 totals 17 residues. In germline, CDR1 is SGHDT, CDR2 YYEEEE. V lost 1 base, J lost 1 base, and 6 bases stayed unmatched. CDR3 nucleotides: TGTGCCAGCAGCTTGTATATGACAGGGGGGAGCAATCAGCCCCAGCATTTT. This translates into CASSLYMTGGSNQPQHF.

J is TRBJ2-1 and V is TRBV5-1; 11 nucleotides agree with TRBD1. V gave up 2 bases and J gave up 7 bases; unmatched junction bases: 11. Germline V gene sequence: CDR1 SGHRS, CDR2 YFSETQ. The CDR3 has 17 residues. CDR3 residues: CASSFYSGTGGKNEQFF. As DNA, the CDR3 is TGCGCCAGCAGCTTCTACTCCGGGACAGGGGGGAAGAATGAGCAGTTCTTC.

V usage is TRBV5-6 and J usage is TRBJ2-1, with 7 nucleotides matching TRBD2. Looked up from germline, CDR1 is SGHDT and CDR2 is YYEEEE. J was trimmed by 2 bases and V by 3 bases; bases with no gene match: 17. The CDR3 has 19 amino acids. The CDR3 loop reads CASSYVTAWGRAAYNEQFF. The CDR3 DNA reads TGTGCCAGCAGCTACGTTACCGCTTGGGGGAGGGCCGCCTACAATGAGCAGTTCTTC.

This chain connects TRBV6-1 to TRBJ1-5; 8 bases line up with TRBD1. V lost 6 bases and J lost 4; bases outside the gene matches: 2. The length of the CDR3 is 13 residues. Germline V gives CDR1 MNHNS, CDR2 SASEGT. This CDR3 is CASRDRENQPQHF. DNA for the CDR3: TGTGCCAGCAGGGACAGGGAAAATCAGCCCCAGCATTTT.

The chain is built from TRBV7-6 and TRBJ2-7; D remains unclear. The CDR3 is 13 amino acids. CDR1 and CDR2 (germline): SGHVS, FNYEAQ. V dropped 6 bases and J dropped 7 bases, with 16 bases sitting between them. Written as DNA, the CDR3 is TGTGCCAGCAGTAGTGGCAGGTTTTATGAGCAGTACTTC. Amino acids: CASSSGRFYEQYF.

The V call is TRBV5-4, the J call TRBJ2-3; D possibly corresponds to TRBD2 (6 bases). This CDR3 is 13 amino acids long. V was shortened by 4 bases and J by 5 bases, with 11 bases between the two germline ends. Germline V gene lookup returns CDR1 SGHNT and CDR2 YYREEE (reference sequence). The CDR3 DNA sequence: TGTGCCAGCAGCCGGGAGTACGGAGATACGCAGTATTTT. Its protein product is CASSREYGDTQYF.

The rearrangement uses TRBV19 and TRBJ2-4; the D is unclear. V lost 4 bases, J lost 0 bases, and 16 bases lay in between. This CDR3 has 17 residues. Germline-derived CDR1 and CDR2 are LNHDA and SQIVND (reference sequence). CDR3 nucleotides: TGTGCCAGTAGTAGGACCGGGCCGTTACTAGCCAAAAACATTCAGTACTTC. Encoded protein: CASSRTGPLLAKNIQYF.

The chain is built from TRBV5-1 and TRBJ2-3; TRBD1 is a possible D gene (6 bases). The V gene's germline CDR1 is SGHRS and CDR2 YFSETQ. Between the trimmed V and J ends, which lost 1 base and 0 bases, there was a span of 18 bases. The CDR3 sequence is 18 residues long. Here the CDR3 reads CASSLWPGQQASTDTQYF. The CDR3 DNA reads TGCGCCAGCAGCTTGTGGCCCGGACAGCAGGCTAGCACAGATACGCAGTATTTT.

The chain uses TRBV5-5 and TRBJ1-4; D uncertain. The CDR3 has 17 residues. Looked up from germline, CDR1 is SGHKS and CDR2 is YYEKEE (reference sequence). The V end was cut by 4 bases, the J end by 0 bases, with 16 bases between. The CDR3 reads CASSRFFVEATNEKLFF. CDR3 DNA: TGTGCCAGCAGCCGCTTTTTCGTCGAAGCAACTAATGAAAAACTGTTTTTT.

This clone has just one count. The chain joins TRBV6-1 to TRBJ1-5; tentatively, D is TRBD1 (6 bases). The V gene's germline CDR1 is MNHNS and CDR2 SASEGT. The CDR3 has 15 amino acids. V was shortened by 6 bases and J by 6 bases, with 18 bases between the two germline ends. The CDR3 DNA reads as TGTGCCAGCAGACGGGCCCAGGGGATGGGTCAGCCCCAGCATTTT. Its protein product is CASRRAQGMGQPQHF.

The J gene is TRBJ2-6, the V gene TRBV19; 9 bases fit TRBD2. The CDR3 is 18 amino acids. With V trimmed by 5 bases and J by 0 bases, 8 bases remained unmatched. The V gene's germline CDR1 is LNHDA and CDR2 SQIVND (reference sequence). The CDR3: CASSLKAGGSSGANVLTF. The CDR3 DNA reads as TGTGCCAGTAGTCTTAAAGCGGGGGGCAGCTCTGGGGCCAACGTCCTGACTTTC.

The count of this clone is one. This chain uses TRBV6-1 with TRBJ1-3; unclear D gene. V dropped 6 bases and J dropped 4 bases, with 16 bases sitting between them. CDR1 is MNHNS, CDR2 SASEGT, per germline. There are 15 residues in the CDR3. CDR3 region: CASRPPFAVGNTIYF. The CDR3 region has the DNA TGTGCCAGCAGGCCCCCGTTTGCAGTCGGAAACACCATATATTTT.

This clone was seen more than once but under ten times. As DNA, the CDR3 is TGTGCCAGCAGAGGGGGAGGGGTTGGCACTGAAGCTTTCTTT. Its translation is CASRGGGVGTEAFF. The chain combines TRBV6-6 with TRBJ1-1; a possible D gene is TRBD1 (6 bases). Trimming pared 6 bases from V and 4 bases from J, leaving 15 bases between. The CDR3 length is 14 residues. Germline-derived CDR1 and CDR2 are MNHNY and SVGAGI (reference sequence).

The rearrangement links TRBV10-3 to TRBJ1-2; D is uncertain. Trimming cost V 1 base and J 3 bases, with 12 bases left between them. Germline V gene data show CDR1 as ENHRY and CDR2 as SYGVKD. This CDR3 is 15 amino acids long. The CDR3 protein is CAISEFKGRYYGYTF. DNA of the CDR3: TGTGCCATCAGTGAGTTTAAGGGTCGCTACTATGGCTACACCTTC.

The chain employs TRBV6-1 and TRBJ2-5; 11 nucleotides match TRBD2. In germline, CDR1 is MNHNS, CDR2 SASEGT. The CDR3 contains 15 residues. The J segment lost 3 bases and the V segment lost 4 bases, leaving 4 bases of the junction unmatched. CDR3 in DNA: TGTGCCAGCAGTGGAGCGGGACTAGCGGAAGAGACCCAGTACTTC. This sequence encodes CASSGAGLAEETQYF.

This chain links TRBV14 with TRBJ2-3, with D perhaps matching TRBD1 or TRBD2 (5 bases each). Germline values: CDR1 SGHDN, CDR2 FVKESK. The CDR3 is made up of 16 amino acids. V lost 4 bases and J 6 bases, leaving 20 bases between the germline ends. The CDR3 loop is CASSLDGGNVFDTQYF. The CDR3 coding sequence is TGTGCCAGCAGCCTGGATGGGGGAAACGTTTTTGATACGCAGTATTTT.

About this clone: Other DNA sequences in this specimen translate into the identical CDR3. The chain links TRBV5-4 to TRBJ1-4; TRBD1 matches at 8 bases. CDR1 is SGHNT and CDR2 is YYREEE in the germline V gene (reference sequence). The CDR3 is 14 amino acids. J was trimmed by 6 bases and V by 0 bases; bases with no gene match: 1. CDR3 loop: CASSLDRGDEKLFF. In nucleotides, the CDR3 is TGTGCCAGCAGCTTGGACAGGGGGGATGAAAAACTGTTTTTT.

The chain uses TRBV5-1 and TRBJ2-2; D remains unclear. The CDR3 runs to 13 residues. The V gene lost 6 bases and the J gene lost 7 bases, with 13 bases spanning the gap. Germline V gives CDR1 SGHRS, CDR2 YFSETQ. The CDR3: CASKTMGDGELFF. The CDR3 DNA follows: TGCGCCAGCAAAACAATGGGCGACGGGGAGCTGTTTTTT.

The chain couples TRBV7-9 to TRBJ2-7; D may be TRBD2 (5 bases). Trimming left V 0 bases short and J 9 bases short, with 9 bases between. Per the germline V gene, CDR1 is SEHNR and CDR2 is FQNEAQ (reference sequence). The CDR3 is made up of 12 amino acids. CDR3 coding DNA: TGTGCCAGCAGCTTAGCTGTGGAGGTGCAGTACTTC. This sequence encodes CASSLAVEVQYF.